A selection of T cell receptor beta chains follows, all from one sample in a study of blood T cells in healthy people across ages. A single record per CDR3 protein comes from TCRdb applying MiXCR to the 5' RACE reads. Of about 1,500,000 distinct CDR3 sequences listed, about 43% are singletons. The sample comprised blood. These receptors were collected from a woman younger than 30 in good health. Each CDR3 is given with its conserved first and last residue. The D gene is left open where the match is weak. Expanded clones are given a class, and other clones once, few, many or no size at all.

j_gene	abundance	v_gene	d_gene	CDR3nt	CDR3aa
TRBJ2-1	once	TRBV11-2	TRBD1	TGTGCCAGCAGCTGGGGGAACAGGGGACCGTTCTTC	CASSWGNRGPFF
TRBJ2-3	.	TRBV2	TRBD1	TGTGCCAGCAGGCCCGGACAGGGGAGGGGAGATACGCAGTATTTT	CASRPGQGRGDTQYF
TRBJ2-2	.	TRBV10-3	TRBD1	TGTGCCATCAGTTTCACAGGGGGCGAGAACACCGGGGAGCTGTTTTTT	CAISFTGGENTGELFF
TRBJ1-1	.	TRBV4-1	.	TGCGCCAGCAGGCGCACCTCGGGTAAAGGGCCTTCGAACACTGAAGCTTTCTTT	CASRRTSGKGPSNTEAFF
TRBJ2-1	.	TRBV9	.	TGTGCCAGCAGCGTGGCTCATATCGCGCGGTCATACAATGAGCAGTTCTTC	CASSVAHIARSYNEQFF
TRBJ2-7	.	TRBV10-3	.	TGTGCCATCAGTGGATTATCGGGGGCTGAAGAGCAGTACTTC	CAISGLSGAEEQYF
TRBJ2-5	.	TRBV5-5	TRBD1	TGTGCCAGCAGCTTCGCCCAGGGGGTGGCAGAGACCCAGTACTTC	CASSFAQGVAETQYF
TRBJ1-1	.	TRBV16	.	TGTGCCAGCAGCCAATCCTCAGTAGGAGCTGAAGCTTTCTTT	CASSQSSVGAEAFF
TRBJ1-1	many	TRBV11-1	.	TGTGCCAGCAGCCCCCCCTCAGGGGTAACTGAAGCTTTCTTT	CASSPPSGVTEAFF
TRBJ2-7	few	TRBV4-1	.	TGCGCCAGCAGCCAATCTACCTCCTACGAGCAGTACTTC	CASSQSTSYEQYF
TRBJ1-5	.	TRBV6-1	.	TGTGCCAGCAGTGGTCGACAATATAGCAATCAGCCCCAGCATTTT	CASSGRQYSNQPQHF
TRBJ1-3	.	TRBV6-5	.	TGTGCCAGCAGTCAGGACGGCTTATCTGGAAACACCATATATTTT	CASSQDGLSGNTIYF
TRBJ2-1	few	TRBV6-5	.	TGTGCCAGCAGGACGACTAGCTCCTACAATGAGCAGTTCTTC	CASRTTSSYNEQFF
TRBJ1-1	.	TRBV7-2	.	TGTGCCAGCAGTTTCGGGTCGGGGAACACTGAAGCTTTCTTT	CASSFGSGNTEAFF
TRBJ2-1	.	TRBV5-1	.	TGCGCCGGCAGCTTTGCCAAGACACAGGGTGGTCACGATGAGCAGTTCTTC	CAGSFAKTQGGHDEQFF
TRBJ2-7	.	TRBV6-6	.	TGTGCCAGCAGTTACCGATTAGGCTCGGTTGGGTCCTACGAGCAGTACTTC	CASSYRLGSVGSYEQYF
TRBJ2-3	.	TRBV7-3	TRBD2	TGTGCCAGCAGCTCAGGACTAGCGGGGGGCATGGATACGCAGTATTTT	CASSSGLAGGMDTQYF
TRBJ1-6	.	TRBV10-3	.	TGTGCCATCAGTGAGTCGGGGGCACTATACAATTCAGGCCTCCACTTT	CAISESGALYNSGLHF
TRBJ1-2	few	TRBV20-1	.	TGCAGTGCTAGAAAGGGCTTGGCAGCGAACTATGGCTACACCTTC	CSARKGLAANYGYTF
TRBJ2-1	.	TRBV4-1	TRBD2	TGCGCCAGCAGCCAAGTATTACAGCGGGGGGGTGCCAATGAGCAGTTCTTC	CASSQVLQRGGANEQFF
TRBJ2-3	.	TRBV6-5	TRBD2	TGTGCCAGCAGTTCCGCTAGCGGGGGCCCGTATACGCAGTATTTT	CASSSASGGPYTQYF
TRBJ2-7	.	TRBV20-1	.	TGCAGTGCACTAGCTAGCGAGTCCTACGAGCAGTACTTC	CSALASESYEQYF
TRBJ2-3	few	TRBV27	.	TGTGCCAGCAGTTTAATGGGCAGGGCCCTCACAGATACGCAGTATTTT	CASSLMGRALTDTQYF
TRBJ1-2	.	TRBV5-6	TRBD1	TGTGCCAGCAGCTTGAAGGGGGCACCCTATGGCTACACCTTC	CASSLKGAPYGYTF
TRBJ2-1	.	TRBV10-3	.	TGTGCCACCGTACTAGACAATGAGCAGTTCTTC	CATVLDNEQFF
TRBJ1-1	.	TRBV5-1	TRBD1	TGCGCCAGCAGCCCCGGTCGGAGGGAGGGGGCGACTTTCTTT	CASSPGRREGATFF
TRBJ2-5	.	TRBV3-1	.	TGTGCCAGCAGCCAAGATCAAGCGGGCAAGCAGTACTTC	CASSQDQAGKQYF
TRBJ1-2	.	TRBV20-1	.	TGCAGTGCTAGAACTCCTCCCTCGGTGAACAGCTATGGCTACACCTTC	CSARTPPSVNSYGYTF
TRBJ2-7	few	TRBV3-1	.	TGTGCCAGCAGCCAAGAACTTAACTCCTACGAGCAGTACTTC	CASSQELNSYEQYF
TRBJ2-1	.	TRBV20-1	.	TGCAGTGCTAGAGATATACAACAGGGCGCCTACAATGAGCAGTTCTTC	CSARDIQQGAYNEQFF
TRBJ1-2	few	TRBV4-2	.	TGTGCCAGCAGCCAAGATGGGGGGTTTGGCTACACCTTC	CASSQDGGFGYTF
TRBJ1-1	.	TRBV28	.	TGTGCCAGCAGCTCAGGGGAAATGAACACTGAAGCTTTCTTT	CASSSGEMNTEAFF
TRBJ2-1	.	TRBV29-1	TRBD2	TGCAGCGTATACACTACTAGCGACAATGAGCAGTTCTTC	CSVYTTSDNEQFF
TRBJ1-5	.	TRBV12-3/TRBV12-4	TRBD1	TGTGCCAGCAGGAGGGGACAGTATCAGCCCCAGCATTTT	CASRRGQYQPQHF
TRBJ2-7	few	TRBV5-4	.	TGTGCCAGCAGTGCGCCTTACCTCGGGCCCCTGGAGGGAGAGCAGTACTTC	CASSAPYLGPLEGEQYF
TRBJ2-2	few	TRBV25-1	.	TGTGCCAGCAGTGAGACCGGGGAGCTGTTTTTT	CASSETGELFF
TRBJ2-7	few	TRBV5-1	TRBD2	TGCGCCAGCAGCTATGGGGGGGGGAACGAGCAGTACTTC	CASSYGGGNEQYF
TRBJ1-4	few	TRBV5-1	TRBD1	TGCGCCAGCAGCCTTCGACAGGGTGAGGGAGATGAAAAACTGTTTTTT	CASSLRQGEGDEKLFF
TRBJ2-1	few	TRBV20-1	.	TGCAGTGCTCGGAGGTACTATGAGCAGTTCTTC	CSARRYYEQFF
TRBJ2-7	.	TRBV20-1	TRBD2	TGCAGTGCCCTGGGACTAGCGCTTGCCTACGAGCAGTACTTC	CSALGLALAYEQYF
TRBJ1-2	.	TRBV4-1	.	TGCGCCGGCAGCCAAACGGGGCGAGTAGATGGCTACACCTTC	CAGSQTGRVDGYTF
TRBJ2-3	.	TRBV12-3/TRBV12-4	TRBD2	TGTGCCAGAAGTTTACACGCGGGGGGGCGATCCACAGATACGCAGTATTTT	CARSLHAGGRSTDTQYF
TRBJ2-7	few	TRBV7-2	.	TGTGCCAGCAGACAACAGCCCTACGAGCAGTACTTC	CASRQQPYEQYF
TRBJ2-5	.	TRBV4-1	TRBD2	TGCGCCAGCAGCCAAGAAGGCCTAGCGGGCAGTGAGACCCAGTACTTC	CASSQEGLAGSETQYF